These 18 T cell receptor beta chains were all obtained from the same sample, sequenced in a study of breast tumors, draining lymph nodes, adjacent tissues. TCRdb independently ran MiXCR on the multiplex PCR reads; one entry per CDR3 protein. The table shows under 70,000 distinct CDR3 sequences, with around 43% occurring only once. Source material: breast tumor tissue. These receptors originate from a female donor with breast cancer. Some clones in this sample may be carry-over from other donors' samples.

This chain links TRBV20-1 with TRBJ2-6; D call uncertain. The CDR3 has 13 amino acids. Germline CDR1 and CDR2: DFQATT and SNEGSKA (reference sequence). V shed 3 bases and J shed 4 bases, with 7 bases lying between them. The CDR3 bases are TGCAGTGCTAGGATGGCGGGGGCCAACGTCCTGACTTTC. Translating it yields CSARMAGANVLTF.

CDR3 amino acids: CATSDPGQGNNSPLHF. CDR3 bases: TGTGCCACCAGTGATCCGGGACAGGGGAATAATTCACCCCTCCACTTT. The genes are TRBV24-1 and TRBJ1-6; 10 bases match TRBD1. The CDR3 sequence is 16 residues long. V shed 3 bases, J shed 5 bases, and the junction held 3 bases outside the gene matches. The germline V gene has CDR1 KGHDR and CDR2 SFDVKD.

This clonotype has at least ten counts. V is TRBV11-2 and J is TRBJ2-3, with 10 bases aligning to TRBD1. This CDR3 region has 18 residues. Germline loops: CDR1 SGHAT, CDR2 FQNNGV. J lost 2 bases, V lost 1 base, and 9 bases had no gene match. CDR3 loop: CASSLASPGQGITDTQYF. The DNA for the CDR3 is TGTGCCAGCAGCTTAGCATCCCCGGGACAGGGGATCACAGATACGCAGTATTTT.

The chain uses TRBV29-1 and TRBJ2-1; perhaps TRBD2 as D (6 bases). The V end was cut by 4 bases, the J end by 8 bases, with 12 bases between. The CDR3 totals 12 residues. The germline CDR1 and CDR2 sequences are SQVTM and ANQGSEA. CDR3 residues: CSVVGGGDEQFF. DNA of the CDR3: TGCAGCGTTGTGGGGGGAGGCGATGAGCAGTTCTTC.

This clonotype was observed at least ten times. The chain is built from TRBV7-6 and TRBJ1-4; 9 nucleotides line up with TRBD1. Germline V lookup: CDR1 SGHVS, CDR2 FNYEAQ. This CDR3 is 15 amino acids long. V lost 1 base to trimming and J lost 7 bases; unmatched junction nucleotides: 4. DNA of the CDR3: TGTGCCAGCAGCTTAGGGGGGACAGGGACTGAAAAACTGTTTTTT. This encodes CASSLGGTGTEKLFF. Full variable domain (remainder filled in from reference TRBV7-6 and TRBJ1-4): GAGVSQSPRYKVTKRGQDVALRCDPISGHVSLYWYRQALGQGPEFLTYFNYEAQQDKSGLPNDRFSAERPEGSISTLTIQRTEQRDSAMYRCASSLGGTGTEKLFFGSGTQLSVL.

The V call is TRBV6-2 or TRBV6-3, the J call TRBJ2-7, with TRBD2 identical over 7 bases. Germline values: CDR1 MNHEY, CDR2 SVGEGT. CDR3 length equals 15 residues. The V and J ends lost 2 bases and 3 bases, in that order; junction bases with no gene match: 7. This CDR3 reads CASSYSSGIGYEQYF. The CDR3 nucleotides read TGTGCCAGCAGTTACAGCAGCGGGATCGGCTACGAGCAGTACTTC.

Points on this clonotype: Since a much larger clone is just one base distant, this may be a read error. The chain joins TRBV6-5 to TRBJ2-5; 10 bases map to TRBD2. V trimming: 5 bases; J trimming: 9 bases; junction bases outside the gene matches: 12. Germline V CDR1 and CDR2: MNHEY, SVGAGI. This CDR3 contains 15 residues. The CDR3 reads CASSPQRGGREAQYF. In nucleotides, the CDR3 is TGTGCCAGCAGTCCCCAGCGGGGGGGTCGGGAGGCCCAGTACTTC.

In this sample, this clonotype turned up many times. The genes are TRBV11-3 and TRBJ2-7; D unclear. V lost 0 bases to trimming and J lost 6 bases, with 6 bases between them. CDR1 and CDR2 (germline): SGHNT, YENEEA. The CDR3 has 12 amino acids. The CDR3 DNA is TGTGCCAGCAGCTTAGATGGGTTCGAGCAGTACTTC. Translating it yields CASSLDGFEQYF.

The CDR3 region has the DNA TGTGCCAGCAGCCAAGAATGGCAGTACTTC. This encodes CASSQEWQYF. This rearrangement joins TRBV4-2 to TRBJ2-7; D gene uncertain. V dropped 0 bases and J dropped 9 bases, with 3 bases sitting between them. Germline assignment: CDR1 LGHNA and CDR2 YNFKEQ. The CDR3 length is 10 residues.

The V call is TRBV5-8, the J call TRBJ1-2; D remains ambiguous. The CDR3 has 11 residues. Germline values: CDR1 SGHTS, CDR2 YDEGEE. V was pared by 5 bases and J by 2 bases, with 4 bases between. The CDR3 sequence: CASRVNYGYTF. CDR3 nucleotides: TGTGCCAGCAGGGTCAACTATGGCTACACCTTC. The whole variable domain, filled in from reference TRBV5-8 and TRBJ1-2, reads EAGVTQSPTHLIKTRGQQATLRCSPISGHTSVYWYQQALGLGLQFLLWYDEGEERNRGNFPPRFSGRQFPNYSSELNVNALELEDSALYLCASRVNYGYTFGSGTRLTVV.

This chain connects TRBV11-2 to TRBJ2-5, with TRBD2 matching over 9 bases. The CDR3 sequence is 14 residues long. Looked up from germline, CDR1 is SGHAT and CDR2 is FQNNGV. V shed 4 bases, J shed 4 bases, and the junction held 4 bases outside the gene matches. CDR3 coding DNA: TGTGCCAGCAGCTCCAGCGGGAGGCGAGAGACCCAGTACTTC. Translating it yields CASSSSGRRETQYF.

A remark on this clonotype: Germline is not matched at one junction end, which may reflect a read error. This chain links TRBV3-1 with TRBJ1-4, with D perhaps TRBD1 (6 bases). The length of the CDR3 is 15 residues. Germline CDR1 LGHDT, CDR2 YNNKEL (reference sequence). This chain's CDR3 is CASSRLRGRGEKLSF. The CDR3 DNA reads TGCGCCAGCAGCCGACTCCGGGGGCGTGGAGAAAAACTGTCTTTT.

There are many counts of this clonotype. V and J are TRBV7-6 and TRBJ2-7, with D possibly being TRBD1 (5 bases). CDR3 length: 13 amino acids. Germline CDR1 and CDR2: SGHVS and FNYEAQ. V was cut by 4 bases and J by 1 base, with 8 bases left in between. The CDR3 reads CASSWGESYEQYF. CDR3 nucleotides: TGTGCCAGCAGCTGGGGCGAGTCCTACGAGCAGTACTTC.

This clonotype was seen many times. The rearrangement uses TRBV5-6 and TRBJ2-3; perhaps TRBD1 as D (6 bases). In germline, CDR1 is SGHDT, CDR2 YYEEEE. V was clipped by 4 bases and J by 8 bases, with 26 bases between them. This CDR3 region has 17 residues. The CDR3 is CASSAYKQGRGRGTQYF. Here the CDR3 DNA reads TGTGCCAGCAGCGCCTACAAACAGGGCCGGGGACGAGGTACGCAGTATTTT.

The rearrangement uses TRBV9 and TRBJ1-6; no clear D. Germline-derived CDR1 and CDR2 are SGDLS and YYNGEE. V was cut by 1 base and J by 7 bases, with 9 bases left in between. The CDR3 contains 14 residues. The CDR3 DNA reads TGTGCCAGCAGCGTAAGTGGGAAGAATTCACCCCTCCACTTT. It yields the protein CASSVSGKNSPLHF.

This clonotype was seen ten or more times. A read error may explain this, as a much larger clone is one base away. The rearrangement joins TRBV11-2 to TRBJ2-6; 8 bases fit TRBD1. The V gene's germline CDR1 is SGHAT and CDR2 FQNNGV. The ends lost 5 bases at V and 6 bases at J; junction bases unmatched: 6. CDR3 length: 15 amino acids. The CDR3 region has the DNA TGTGCCAGCAGCCAGACAGGGGCTGCGGCCAACGTCCTGACTTTC. Its translation: CASSQTGAAANVLTF.

This clonotype has ten or more counts. The rearrangement uses TRBV19 and TRBJ1-2; D might be TRBD1 (5 bases). The CDR3 is made up of 14 amino acids. V dropped 3 bases and J dropped 4 bases, with 12 bases sitting between them. Germline CDR1 is LNHDA and CDR2 is SQIVND (reference sequence). CDR3 nucleotide sequence: TGTGCCAGTAGTATCTATGACAGCTCCTATGGCTACACCTTC. Translated: CASSIYDSSYGYTF.

The genes are TRBV18 and TRBJ1-1, with D maybe TRBD1 (5 bases). In germline, CDR1 is KGHSH, CDR2 LQKENI. Trimming shortened V by 3 bases and J by 2 bases, and 13 bases separated the two germline ends. The CDR3 is made up of 15 amino acids. The CDR3 here is CASSPPRQGNTEAFF. As DNA, the CDR3 is TGTGCCAGCTCACCGCCTAGGCAGGGAAACACTGAAGCTTTCTTT.